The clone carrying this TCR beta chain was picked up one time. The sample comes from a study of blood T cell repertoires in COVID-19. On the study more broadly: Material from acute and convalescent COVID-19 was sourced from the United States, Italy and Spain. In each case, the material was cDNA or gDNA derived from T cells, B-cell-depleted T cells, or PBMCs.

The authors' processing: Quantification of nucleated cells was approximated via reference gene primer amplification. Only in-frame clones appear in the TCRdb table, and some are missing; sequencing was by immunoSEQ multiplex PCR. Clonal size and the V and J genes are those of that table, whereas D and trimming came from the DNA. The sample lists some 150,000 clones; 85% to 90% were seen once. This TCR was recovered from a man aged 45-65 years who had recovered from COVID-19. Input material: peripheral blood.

This CDR3 reads CAWKRQGNTGELFF. The CDR3 DNA follows: TGTGCCTGGAAGCGTCAGGGGAACACCGGGGAGCTGTTTTTT. This chain uses TRBV30 with TRBJ2-2; TRBD1 is a possible D gene (5 bases). Germline V CDR1 and CDR2: GTSNPN, SVGIG (reference sequence). V gave up 4 bases and J gave up 1 base, with 10 bases separating them. The CDR3 covers 14 residues. The entire variable domain, with the rest obtained from reference TRBV30 and TRBJ2-2, is as follows: SQTIHQWPATLVQPVGSPLSLECTVEGTSNPNLYWYRQAAGRGLQLLFYSVGIGQISSEVPQNLSASRPQDRQFILSSKKLLLSDSGFYLCAWKRQGNTGELFFGEGSRLTVL.